This T cell receptor (beta chain) is from a study of breast tumors, draining lymph nodes, adjacent tissues (dated by TCRdb to between 2015 and 2016). With regard to the full study: In breast cancer patients, the study compared the TCR beta repertoires of tumor, adjacent nontumor tissue and axillary lymph nodes. The study aimed to assess the relationships and possible T-cell exchange between tumor, surrounding tissue and draining lymph node repertoires in human breast cancer. General conclusions and limits of the study: The data were judged consistent with most tumor T cells deriving from the lymph node and then expanding within tumor tissue. The conclusion that tumor T cells originate in lymph nodes was framed as consistent with a hypothesis rather than directly demonstrated. Tumor and nontumor tissue repertoires were found to be significantly more similar in luminal-like than in basal-like breast cancer. Tumor T-cell repertoires showed less diversity than lymph node repertoires and more diversity than nontumor tissue repertoires, and tumor T-cell repertoires showed preferential V and J gene usage.

With regard to this clonotype: Its antigen target is currently unknown. The input lacks base qualities; no much larger clone sits a single base away.

TCRdb shows the sequencer as Illumina HiSeq 2000. Multiplex PCR amplification was used to build the TCR beta chain libraries. High-throughput sequencing was used to analyze the amplified TCR beta chain products. TCRdb's own reprocessing of the public reads used fastp at Q25 and MiXCR and kept productive beta chains. Records with the same CDR3 protein are collapsed into one entry carrying the most frequent genes and DNA. This sample has about 15,000 distinct CDR3 sequences in its table, and 52% of those were observed once. The ten largest clones take up approximately 15% of the sample. The adjacent samples were made up of nontumor breast tissue that surrounded the tumor. Sequencing input: tumor-adjacent breast tissue. This TCR derives from a female donor with breast cancer. Some clones in this sample may be carry-over from other donors' samples.

CDR3 reads: CASMRGTGHSPLHF. The DNA reads TGTGCCAGCATGAGGGGGACAGGCCATTCACCCCTCCACTTT. The rearranged segments are TRBV2 and TRBJ1-6; 8 bases in the junction line up with TRBD1. Including the terminal cysteine and phenylalanine, the CDR3 comprises 14 residues. The entry retains the CDR3 DNA only, 42 bases that are in frame from base 1. Germline trimming: 7 bases from V, 8 bases from J; junction bases outside gene matches: 7. CDR1 and CDR2 are read off the germline V gene as SNHLY and FYNNEI.